A single sample is the source of the 15 T cell receptor beta chains below, sequenced in a study of T cell responses to AZD1222 COVID-19 vaccine. Sequencing was performed with immunoSEQ multiplex PCR; in TCRdb, only in-frame clones are kept and a portion is missing. The repertoire includes some 130,000 clones, roughly 85% of them detected once, and 7.5% to 8.5% sits in the top ten. The input for sequencing was peripheral blood, taken on day 0 of AZD1222 vaccination. These receptors all come from an adult in good health.

This chain's CDR3 is CASSPPLWGNTEAFF. The CDR3 bases are TGTGCCAGCAGCCCCCCCTTATGGGGGAACACTGAAGCTTTCTTT. V is TRBV11-2 and J is TRBJ1-1; D unclear. This CDR3 has 15 amino acids. V was cut by 5 bases and J by 1 base, with 14 bases left in between. From germline, CDR1 is SGHAT and CDR2 FQNNGV. Using reference TRBV11-2 and TRBJ1-1 for the parts outside the CDR3, the full variable domain is EAGVAQSPRYKIIEKRQSVAFWCNPISGHATLYWYQQILGQGPKLLIQFQNNGVVDDSQLPKDRFSAERLKGVDSTLKIQPAKLEDSAVYLCASSPPLWGNTEAFFGQGTRLTVV.

This clone has a handful of counts. The genes are TRBV7-9 and TRBJ1-1; a possible D gene is TRBD1 (5 bases). V was pared by 5 bases and J by 7 bases, with 11 bases between. CDR3 length: 12 amino acids. CDR1 is SEHNR and CDR2 is FQNEAQ in the germline V gene (reference sequence). The CDR3 nucleotides are TGTGCCAGCAGCATCGCAGGGTTTGAAGCTTTCTTT. This codes for CASSIAGFEAFF.

The V call is TRBV19, the J call TRBJ2-2; tentatively, D is TRBD1 (7 bases). The CDR3 runs to 17 residues. Trimming took 3 bases from V and 1 from J, leaving 15 bases between them. CDR1 and CDR2 (germline): LNHDA, SQIVND (reference sequence). In DNA form, the CDR3 reads TGTGCCAGTAGTATTGGGCCAGGGGGAGGGAACACCGGGGAGCTGTTTTTT. The encoded protein is CASSIGPGGGNTGELFF. Full variable domain (missing parts from reference TRBV19 and TRBJ2-2): DGGITQSPKYLFRKEGQNVTLSCEQNLNHDAMYWYRQDPGQGLRLIYYSQIVNDFQKGDIAEGYSVSREKKESFPLTVTSAQKNPTAFYLCASSIGPGGGNTGELFFGEGSRLTVL.

The chain couples TRBV6-5 to TRBJ1-1; D unresolved. V dropped 1 base and J dropped 1 base, with 4 bases sitting between them. From germline, CDR1 is MNHEY and CDR2 SVGAGI. This CDR3 contains 13 residues. The CDR3 nucleotides are TGTGCCAGCAGTTACTTACAGAACACTGAAGCTTTCTTT. Translation: CASSYLQNTEAFF.

The rearrangement uses TRBV4-2 and TRBJ1-5; D call uncertain. The V end was cut by 3 bases, the J end by 0 bases, with 12 bases between. Germline CDR1 is LGHNA and CDR2 is YNFKEQ. The CDR3 loop spans 16 amino acids. CDR3: CASSQGGQNSNQPQHF. CDR3 DNA sequence: TGTGCCAGCAGCCAGGGCGGGCAAAATAGCAATCAGCCCCAGCATTTT.

This chain connects TRBV7-2 to TRBJ2-7; D not resolved. Germline V CDR1 and CDR2: SGHTA, FQGNSA. CDR3 length: 11 amino acids. V was trimmed by 4 bases and J by 5 bases, leaving 6 bases between them. In DNA form, the CDR3 reads TGTGCCAGCAGCTCGAGCAACGAGCAGTACTTC. It yields the protein CASSSSNEQYF.

The chain uses TRBV7-2 and TRBJ2-1; D is unclear. CDR1 SGHTA and CDR2 FQGNSA come from the germline V gene. Deletions cut 5 bases from V and 4 bases from J, with 15 bases between. There are 15 residues in the CDR3. DNA for the CDR3: TGTGCCAGCAGCCTTTCGGGCGGATTTTACAATGAGCAGTTCTTC. Its translation: CASSLSGGFYNEQFF.

V and J are TRBV19 and TRBJ1-3, with D maybe TRBD1 (5 bases). The CDR3 sequence is 13 residues long. V was trimmed by 8 bases and J by 4 bases, leaving 12 bases between them. Germline V gene lookup returns CDR1 LNHDA and CDR2 SQIVND (reference sequence). This chain's CDR3 is CASRRDGGNTIYF. The DNA for the CDR3 is TGTGCCAGTCGCCGGGACGGAGGAAACACCATATATTTT.

This clone has only a few counts. Written as DNA, the CDR3 is TGTGCCAGCAGTACCGGGACAGCCCCGGGTACTGAAGCTTTCTTT. Amino acid sequence: CASSTGTAPGTEAFF. The V gene is TRBV28, the J gene TRBJ1-1; 7 bases line up with TRBD1. The CDR3 totals 15 residues. CDR1 is MDHEN and CDR2 is SYDVKM in the germline V gene. Unmatched junction bases numbered 11, after V lost 5 bases and J lost 5 bases.

The chain joins TRBV30 to TRBJ1-3, with D maybe TRBD1 (5 bases). The CDR3 is 14 amino acids. V gave up 7 bases and J gave up 0 bases, with 13 bases separating them. Germline loops: CDR1 GTSNPN, CDR2 SVGIG (reference sequence). Written as DNA, the CDR3 is TGTGCCTCCGGGACCCTTTTCTCTGGAAACACCATATATTTT. Protein sequence: CASGTLFSGNTIYF.

This clone was seen only a few times. CDR3 loop: CASSEHRRENTEAFF. The CDR3 region has the DNA TGTGCCAGTAGTGAACACAGAAGAGAGAACACTGAAGCTTTCTTT. This chain connects TRBV19 to TRBJ1-1; D unclear. Germline V gene lookup returns CDR1 LNHDA and CDR2 SQIVND (reference sequence). This CDR3 contains 15 residues. Trimming removed 5 bases at V and 1 base at J, with 14 bases between.

The J gene is TRBJ2-7, the V gene TRBV5-8, with D possibly matching TRBD2 (7 bases). V was pared by 1 base and J by 4 bases, with 15 bases between. Germline assignment: CDR1 SGHTS and CDR2 YDEGEE. This CDR3 spans 15 amino acids. CDR3 in DNA: TGTGCCAGCAGCTTGAGTGCGGGGGCGAGATACGAGCAGTACTTC. This translates into CASSLSAGARYEQYF.

The J gene is TRBJ1-1, the V gene TRBV9; 8 bases match TRBD1. CDR3 length: 15 residues. J gave up 5 bases and V 0 bases, and 6 bases lay outside the gene matches. Germline CDR1 SGDLS, CDR2 YYNGEE. The CDR3 DNA sequence: TGTGCCAGCAGCGTAGGTGCACAGGGGGGGACTGAAGCTTTCTTT. This encodes CASSVGAQGGTEAFF.

The chain combines TRBV6-5 with TRBJ1-1; D gene unclear. V was cut by 0 bases and J by 8 bases, with 10 bases left in between. The germline gives CDR1 MNHEY, CDR2 SVGAGI. There are 13 residues in the CDR3. CDR3 sequence: CASSYSLRREAFF. Here the CDR3 DNA reads TGTGCCAGCAGTTACTCGCTCCGCAGGGAAGCTTTCTTT.

This chain links TRBV5-1 with TRBJ2-3; TRBD2 matches 14 bases. Trimming took 4 bases from V and 5 from J; bases not matched to a gene: 6. Germline V gives CDR1 SGHRS, CDR2 YFSETQ. This CDR3 spans 16 amino acids. The CDR3 DNA follows: TGCGCCAGCAGCCCTCCGGGACTAGCGGGAGTAGATACGCAGTATTTT. Its protein is CASSPPGLAGVDTQYF.